This T cell receptor beta chain was captured by sequencing in a study of spatial heterogeneity in lung cancer. Points from the study as a whole: Beta chains had 13% to 15% coverage of tumor T cells, and alpha chains had around 7.4%. Ubiquitous and regional nonsynonymous mutation counts were tracked by ubiquitous and regional expanded TCR counts, respectively. How many expanded intratumoral alpha and beta TCRs were present tracked the tumor mutation count, which was a count of nonsynonymous mutations.

Comments on this clonotype: Antigen unknown. This beta chain is an off-target read within a library intended for alpha chains, so its frequency means little.

Each TCR cDNA molecule bore a unique molecular identifier. TCRdb itself ran the 5' RACE reads through MiXCR, one entry per CDR3 protein. The profile shows 11,000 to 15,000 distinct CDR3 sequences, over 3.5% of them singletons. With 4 bases removed from V and 8 bases from J, the gap between germline ends came to 18 bases. The CDR3 is 14 residues long. CDR1 is SGDLS, CDR2 YYNGEE, per germline. Time point specified: sample taken at primary tumor resection. Whole RNA from tumor, nontumor lung or frozen PBMC was sequenced unsorted. The origin of this receptor is a female donor with early-stage non-small cell lung cancer. J is TRBJ1-2 and V is TRBV9, with D possibly being TRBD1 (5 bases). Sequencing was performed on lung tumor tissue, taken at surgery. The CDR3 here is CASSPFHTEGGYTF. CDR3 DNA sequence: TGTGCCAGCAGCCCTTTTCACACCGAGGGGGGCTACACCTTC.